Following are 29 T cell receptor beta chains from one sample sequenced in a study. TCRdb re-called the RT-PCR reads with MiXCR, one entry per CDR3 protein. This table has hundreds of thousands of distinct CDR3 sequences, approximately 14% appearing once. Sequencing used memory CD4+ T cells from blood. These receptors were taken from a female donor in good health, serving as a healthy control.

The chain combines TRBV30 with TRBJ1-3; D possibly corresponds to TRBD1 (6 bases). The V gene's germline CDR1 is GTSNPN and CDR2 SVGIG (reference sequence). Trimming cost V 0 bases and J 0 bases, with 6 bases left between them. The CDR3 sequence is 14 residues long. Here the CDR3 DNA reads TGTGCCTGGAGTGTAGGGGGCTCTGGAAACACCATATATTTT. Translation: CAWSVGGSGNTIYF.

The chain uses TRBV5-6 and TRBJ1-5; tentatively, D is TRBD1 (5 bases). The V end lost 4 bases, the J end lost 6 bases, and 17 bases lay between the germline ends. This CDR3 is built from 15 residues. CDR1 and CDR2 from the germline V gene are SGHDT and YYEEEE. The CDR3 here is CASSPGPGLGQPQHF. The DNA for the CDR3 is TGTGCCAGCAGCCCGGGCCCAGGGCTTGGTCAGCCCCAGCATTTT.

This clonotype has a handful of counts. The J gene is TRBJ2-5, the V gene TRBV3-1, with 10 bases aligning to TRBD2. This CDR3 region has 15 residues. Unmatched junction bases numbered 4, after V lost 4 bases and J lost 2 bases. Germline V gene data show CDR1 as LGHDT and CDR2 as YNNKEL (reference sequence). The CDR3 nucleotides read TGTGCCAGCAGCCCTAGGACTAGCGGACAAGAGACCCAGTACTTC. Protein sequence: CASSPRTSGQETQYF.

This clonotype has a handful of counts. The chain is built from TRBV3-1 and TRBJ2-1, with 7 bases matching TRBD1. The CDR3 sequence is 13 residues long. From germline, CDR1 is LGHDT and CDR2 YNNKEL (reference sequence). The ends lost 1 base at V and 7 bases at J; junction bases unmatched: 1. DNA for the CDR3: TGTGCCAGCAGCCAAGGCAGGGGGAATGAGCAGTTCTTC. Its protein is CASSQGRGNEQFF.

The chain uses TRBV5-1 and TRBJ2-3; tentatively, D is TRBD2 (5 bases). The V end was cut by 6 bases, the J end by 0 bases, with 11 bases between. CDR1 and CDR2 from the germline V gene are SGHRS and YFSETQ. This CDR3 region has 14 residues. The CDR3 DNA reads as TGCGCCAGCACTAGCTCAACTAGCACAGATACGCAGTATTTT. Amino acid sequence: CASTSSTSTDTQYF.

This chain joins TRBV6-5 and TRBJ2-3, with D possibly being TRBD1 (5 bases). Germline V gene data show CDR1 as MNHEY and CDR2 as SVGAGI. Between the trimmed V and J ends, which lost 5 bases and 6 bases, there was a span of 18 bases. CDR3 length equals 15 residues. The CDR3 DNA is TGTGCCAGCAGTGCTTATCGCCAGGGTGGTGATACGCAGTATTTT. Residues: CASSAYRQGGDTQYF.

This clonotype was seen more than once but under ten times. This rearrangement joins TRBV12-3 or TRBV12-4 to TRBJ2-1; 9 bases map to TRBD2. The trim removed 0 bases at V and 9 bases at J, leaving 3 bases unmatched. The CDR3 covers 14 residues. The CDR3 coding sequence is TGTGCCAGCAGTTTAGCCGGACTAGCGTCTGAGCAGTTCTTC. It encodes CASSLAGLASEQFF.

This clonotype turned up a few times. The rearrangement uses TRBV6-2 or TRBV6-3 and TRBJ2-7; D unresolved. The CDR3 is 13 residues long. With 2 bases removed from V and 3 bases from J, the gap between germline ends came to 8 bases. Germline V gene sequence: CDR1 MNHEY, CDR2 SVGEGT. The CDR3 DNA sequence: TGTGCCAGCAGTTACGTCAAATACTACGAGCAGTACTTC. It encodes CASSYVKYYEQYF.

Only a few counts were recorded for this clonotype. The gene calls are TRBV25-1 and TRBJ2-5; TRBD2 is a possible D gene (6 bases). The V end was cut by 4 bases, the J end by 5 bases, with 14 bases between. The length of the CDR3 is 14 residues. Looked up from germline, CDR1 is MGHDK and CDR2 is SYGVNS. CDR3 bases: TGTGCCAGCAGTGGTGCGCGGGGCTGGGAGACCCAGTACTTC. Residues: CASSGARGWETQYF. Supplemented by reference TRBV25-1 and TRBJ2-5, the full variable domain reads EADIYQTPRYLVIGTGKKITLECSQTMGHDKMYWYQQDPGMELHLIHYSYGVNSTEKGDLSSESTVSRIRTEHFPLTLESARPSHTSQYLCASSGARGWETQYFGPGTRLLVL.

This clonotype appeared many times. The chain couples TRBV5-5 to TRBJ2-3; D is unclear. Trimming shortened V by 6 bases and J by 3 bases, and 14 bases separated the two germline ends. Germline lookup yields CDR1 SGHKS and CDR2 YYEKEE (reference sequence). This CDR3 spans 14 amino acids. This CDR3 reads CASTLIPSTDTQYF. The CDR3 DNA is TGTGCCAGCACCCTCATCCCCTCGACAGATACGCAGTATTTT. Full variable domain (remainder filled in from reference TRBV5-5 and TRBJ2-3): DAGVTQSPTHLIKTRGQQVTLRCSPISGHKSVSWYQQVLGQGPQFIFQYYEKEERGRGNFPDRFSARQFPNYSSELNVNALLLGDSALYLCASTLIPSTDTQYFGPGTRLTVL.

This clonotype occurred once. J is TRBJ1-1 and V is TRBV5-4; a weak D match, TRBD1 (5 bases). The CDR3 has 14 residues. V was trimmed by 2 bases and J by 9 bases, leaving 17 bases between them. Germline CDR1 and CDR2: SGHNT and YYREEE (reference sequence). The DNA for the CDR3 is TGTGCCAGCAGCTTAAAGGTTCGGGAGGGGAAAGCTTTCTTT. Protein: CASSLKVREGKAFF.

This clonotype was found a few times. CDR3 loop: CATSVLAGGLETQYF. In DNA, the CDR3 is TGTGCCACCAGTGTACTAGCGGGAGGGCTAGAGACCCAGTACTTC. The chain carries TRBV24-1 and TRBJ2-5, with TRBD2 matching over 13 bases. The V gene end was trimmed by 5 bases and the J gene end by 4 bases; junction bases not matched to a gene: 3. CDR1 is KGHDR and CDR2 is SFDVKD in the germline V gene. The CDR3 has 15 amino acids.

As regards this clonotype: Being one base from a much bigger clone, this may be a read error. CDR3 DNA: TGTGCCATCACCGACCTAGGCACGTGCACTGAAGCTTTCTTT. Its translation is CAITDLGTCTEAFF. V and J are TRBV10-3 and TRBJ1-1; D remains ambiguous. This CDR3 is 14 amino acids long. V was pared by 7 bases and J by 4 bases, with 16 bases between. Per germline, CDR1 ENHRY and CDR2 SYGVKD.

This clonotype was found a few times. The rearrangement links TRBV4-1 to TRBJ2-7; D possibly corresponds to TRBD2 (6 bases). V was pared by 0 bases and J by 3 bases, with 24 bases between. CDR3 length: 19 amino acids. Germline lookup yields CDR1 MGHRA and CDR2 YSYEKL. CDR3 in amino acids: CASSQEWNPRLANIYEQYF. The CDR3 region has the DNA TGCGCCAGCAGCCAAGAGTGGAATCCTAGGCTAGCGAACATCTACGAGCAGTACTTC.

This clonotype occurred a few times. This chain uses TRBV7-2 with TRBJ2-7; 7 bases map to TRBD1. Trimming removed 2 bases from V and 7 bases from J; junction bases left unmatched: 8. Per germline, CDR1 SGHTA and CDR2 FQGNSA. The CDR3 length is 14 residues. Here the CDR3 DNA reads TGTGCCAGCAGCTTAAACGACAGGGTGGGAGAGCAGTACTTC. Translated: CASSLNDRVGEQYF.

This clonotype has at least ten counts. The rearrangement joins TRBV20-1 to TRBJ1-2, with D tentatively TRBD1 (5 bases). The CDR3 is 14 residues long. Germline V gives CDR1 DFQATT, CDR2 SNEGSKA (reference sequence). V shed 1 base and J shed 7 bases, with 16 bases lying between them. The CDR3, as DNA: TGCAGTGCTAGAGTGGGTTCGTGGGGCTTTGGCTACACCTTC. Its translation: CSARVGSWGFGYTF.

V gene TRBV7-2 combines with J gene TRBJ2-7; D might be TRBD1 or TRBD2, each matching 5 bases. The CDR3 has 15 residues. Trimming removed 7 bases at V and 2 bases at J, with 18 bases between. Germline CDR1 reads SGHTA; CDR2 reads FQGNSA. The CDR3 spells CASTVRDALPYEQYF. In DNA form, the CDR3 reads TGTGCCAGCACCGTCCGGGACGCATTGCCCTACGAGCAGTACTTC.

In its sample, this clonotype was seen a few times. Written as DNA, the CDR3 is TGCGCCAGCAGCTTGGGGGGGACTAGCGACAACCTTCGGAGGGAGCAGTACTTC. It is translated as CASSLGGTSDNLRREQYF. V is TRBV5-1 and J is TRBJ2-7; 10 nucleotides agree with TRBD2. CDR3 length: 18 amino acids. Losses at the gene ends were 0 bases for V and 7 bases for J; bases not matched to a gene: 16. Germline CDR1 and CDR2: SGHRS and YFSETQ.

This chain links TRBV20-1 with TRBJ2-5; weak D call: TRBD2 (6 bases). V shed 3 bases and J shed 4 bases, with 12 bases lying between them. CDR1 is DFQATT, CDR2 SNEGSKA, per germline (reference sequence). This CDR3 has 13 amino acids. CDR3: CSARQGLVETQYF. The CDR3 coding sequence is TGCAGTGCTAGGCAGGGACTTGTAGAGACCCAGTACTTC.

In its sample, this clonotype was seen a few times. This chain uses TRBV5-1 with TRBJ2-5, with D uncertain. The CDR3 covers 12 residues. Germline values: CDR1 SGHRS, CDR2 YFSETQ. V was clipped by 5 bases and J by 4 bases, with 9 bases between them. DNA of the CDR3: TGCGCCAGCAGTTTAGACACAGAGACCCAGTACTTC. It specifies CASSLDTETQYF. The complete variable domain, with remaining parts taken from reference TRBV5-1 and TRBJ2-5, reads KAGVTQTPRYLIKTRGQQVTLSCSPISGHRSVSWYQQTPGQGLQFLFEYFSETQRNKGNFPGRFSGRQFSNSRSEMNVSTLELGDSALYLCASSLDTETQYFGPGTRLLVL.

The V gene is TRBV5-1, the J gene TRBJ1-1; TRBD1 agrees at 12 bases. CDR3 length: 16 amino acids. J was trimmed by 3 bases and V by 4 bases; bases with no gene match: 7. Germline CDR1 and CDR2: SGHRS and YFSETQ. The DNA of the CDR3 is TGCGCCAGCAGCAAGGGACAGGGGGCCTGGGACACTGAAGCTTTCTTT. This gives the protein CASSKGQGAWDTEAFF.

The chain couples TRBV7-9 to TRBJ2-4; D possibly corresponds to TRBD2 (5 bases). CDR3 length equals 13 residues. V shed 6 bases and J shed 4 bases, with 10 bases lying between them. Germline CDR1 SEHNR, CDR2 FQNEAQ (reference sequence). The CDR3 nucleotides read TGTGCCAGCAGGGAGGACGGAAAAAACATTCAGTACTTC. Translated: CASREDGKNIQYF.

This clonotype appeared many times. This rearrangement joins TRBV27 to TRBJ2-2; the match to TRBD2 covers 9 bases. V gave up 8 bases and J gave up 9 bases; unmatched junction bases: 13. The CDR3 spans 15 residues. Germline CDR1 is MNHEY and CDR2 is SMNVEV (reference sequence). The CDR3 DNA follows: TGTGCCAGCCGAACCGGGACTAGCAGATCCCGGGAGCTGTTTTTT. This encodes CASRTGTSRSRELFF.

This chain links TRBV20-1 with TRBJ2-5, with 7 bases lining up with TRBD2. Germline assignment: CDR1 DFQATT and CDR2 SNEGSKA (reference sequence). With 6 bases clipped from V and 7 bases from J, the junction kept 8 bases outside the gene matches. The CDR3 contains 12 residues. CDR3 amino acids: CSALGEGRTQYF. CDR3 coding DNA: TGCAGTGCCCTGGGGGAGGGAAGGACCCAGTACTTC.

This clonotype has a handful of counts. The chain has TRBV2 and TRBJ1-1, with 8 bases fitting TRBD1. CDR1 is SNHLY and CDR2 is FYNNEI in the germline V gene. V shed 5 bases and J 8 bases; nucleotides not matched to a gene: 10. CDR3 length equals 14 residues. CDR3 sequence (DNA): TGTGCCAGCAGTTTTCAGGGGGCGCAGGCCGAAGCTTTCTTT. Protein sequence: CASSFQGAQAEAFF.

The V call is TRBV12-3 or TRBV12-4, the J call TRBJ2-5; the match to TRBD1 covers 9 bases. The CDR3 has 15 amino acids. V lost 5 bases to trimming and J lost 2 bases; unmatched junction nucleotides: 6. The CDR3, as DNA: TGTGCCAGCAGTGACCGGGACAGGGCTCAAGAGACCCAGTACTTC. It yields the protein CASSDRDRAQETQYF.

CDR3 DNA: TGTGCCAGCAGCCAAGTTCGCCAGCGGGAGCGTATCGGGGAGCTGTTTTTT. It is translated as CASSQVRQRERIGELFF. The chain is built from TRBV3-1 and TRBJ2-2; 8 positions match TRBD2. V lost 1 base, J lost 7 bases, and 11 bases stayed unmatched. CDR3 length: 17 amino acids. The germline V gene encodes CDR1 LGHDT and CDR2 YNNKEL (reference sequence).

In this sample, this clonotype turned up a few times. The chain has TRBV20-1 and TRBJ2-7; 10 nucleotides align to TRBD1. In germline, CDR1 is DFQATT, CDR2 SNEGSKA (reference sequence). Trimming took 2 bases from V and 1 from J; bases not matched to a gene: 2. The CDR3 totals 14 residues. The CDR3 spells CSARRGQGSYEQYF. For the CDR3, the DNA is TGCAGTGCTAGAAGGGGACAGGGGTCCTACGAGCAGTACTTC.

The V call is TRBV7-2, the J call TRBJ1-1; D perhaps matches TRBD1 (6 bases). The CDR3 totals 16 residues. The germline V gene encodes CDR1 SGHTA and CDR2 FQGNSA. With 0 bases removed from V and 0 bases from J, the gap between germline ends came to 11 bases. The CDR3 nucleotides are TGTGCCAGCAGCTTAGCTGGCGGGACATTGAACACTGAAGCTTTCTTT. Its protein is CASSLAGGTLNTEAFF.